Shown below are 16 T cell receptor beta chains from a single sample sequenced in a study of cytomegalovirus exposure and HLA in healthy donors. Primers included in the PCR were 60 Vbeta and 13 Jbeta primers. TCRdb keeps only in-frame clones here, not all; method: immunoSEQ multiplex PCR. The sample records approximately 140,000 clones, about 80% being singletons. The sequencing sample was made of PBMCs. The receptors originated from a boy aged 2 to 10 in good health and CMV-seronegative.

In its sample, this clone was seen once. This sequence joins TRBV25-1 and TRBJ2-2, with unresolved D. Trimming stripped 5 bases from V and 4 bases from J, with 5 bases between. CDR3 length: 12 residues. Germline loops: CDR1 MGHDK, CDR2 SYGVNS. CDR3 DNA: TGTGCCAGCAGTCGAGTCACCGGGGAGCTGTTTTTT. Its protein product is CASSRVTGELFF.

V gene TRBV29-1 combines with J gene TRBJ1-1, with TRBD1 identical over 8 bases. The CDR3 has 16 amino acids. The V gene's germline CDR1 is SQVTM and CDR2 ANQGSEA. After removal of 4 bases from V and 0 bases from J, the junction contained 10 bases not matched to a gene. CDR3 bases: TGCAGCGTTGTCACAGGGGGTTGGGGAATGAACACTGAAGCTTTCTTT. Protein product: CSVVTGGWGMNTEAFF.

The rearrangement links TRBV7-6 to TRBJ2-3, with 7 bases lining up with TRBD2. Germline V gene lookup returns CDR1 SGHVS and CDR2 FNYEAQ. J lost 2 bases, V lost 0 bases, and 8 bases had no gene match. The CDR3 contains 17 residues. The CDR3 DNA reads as TGTGCCAGCAGCTTAGCGGGCTGGCGGGGGATCACAGATACGCAGTATTTT. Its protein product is CASSLAGWRGITDTQYF.

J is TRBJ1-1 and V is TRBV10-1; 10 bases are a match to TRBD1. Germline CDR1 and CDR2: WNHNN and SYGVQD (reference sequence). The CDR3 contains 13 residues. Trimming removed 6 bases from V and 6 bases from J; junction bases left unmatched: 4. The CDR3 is CASSTGQGAEAFF. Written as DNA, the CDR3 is TGCGCCAGCAGCACAGGACAGGGGGCTGAAGCTTTCTTT.

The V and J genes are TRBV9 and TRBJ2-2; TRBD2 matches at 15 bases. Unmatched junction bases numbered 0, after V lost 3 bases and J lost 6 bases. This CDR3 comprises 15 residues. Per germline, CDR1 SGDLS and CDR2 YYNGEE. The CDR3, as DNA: TGTGCCAGCAGCGGGACTAGCGGGGGGGCCGGGGAGCTGTTTTTT. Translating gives CASSGTSGGAGELFF. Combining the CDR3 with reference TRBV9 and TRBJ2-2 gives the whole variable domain DSGVTQTPKHLITATGQRVTLRCSPRSGDLSVYWYQQSLDQGLQFLIQYYNGEERAKGNILERFSAQQFPDLHSELNLSSLELGDSALYFCASSGTSGGAGELFFGEGSRLTVL.

The CDR3 loop reads CATSRDQGGTDTQYF. CDR3 DNA: TGTGCCACCAGCAGAGATCAGGGGGGCACAGATACGCAGTATTTT. The rearrangement links TRBV15 to TRBJ2-3; 7 nucleotides align to TRBD1. The CDR3 runs 15 residues. With V trimmed by 0 bases and J by 1 base, 1 base remained unmatched. Germline V gene data show CDR1 as LNHNV and CDR2 as YYDKDF (reference sequence).

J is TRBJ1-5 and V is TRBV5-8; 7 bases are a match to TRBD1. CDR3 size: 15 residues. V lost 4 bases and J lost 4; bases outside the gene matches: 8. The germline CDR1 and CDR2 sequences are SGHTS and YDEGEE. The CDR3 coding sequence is TGTGCCAGCAGCCGGGCGCCGGGACAGAATCAGCCCCAGCATTTT. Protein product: CASSRAPGQNQPQHF.

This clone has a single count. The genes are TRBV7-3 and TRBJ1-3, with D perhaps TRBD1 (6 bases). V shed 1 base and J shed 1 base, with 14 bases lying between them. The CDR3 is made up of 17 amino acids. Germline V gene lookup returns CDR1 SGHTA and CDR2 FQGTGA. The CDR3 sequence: CASSLILQGRSGNTIYF. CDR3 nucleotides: TGTGCCAGCAGCTTAATCCTGCAGGGGCGATCTGGAAACACCATATATTTT.

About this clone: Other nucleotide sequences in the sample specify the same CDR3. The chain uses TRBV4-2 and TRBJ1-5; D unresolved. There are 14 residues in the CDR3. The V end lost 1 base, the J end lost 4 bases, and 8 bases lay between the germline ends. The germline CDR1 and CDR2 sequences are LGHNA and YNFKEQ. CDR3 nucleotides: TGTGCCAGCAGCCAAGGAACCGAGAATCAGCCCCAGCATTTT. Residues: CASSQGTENQPQHF.

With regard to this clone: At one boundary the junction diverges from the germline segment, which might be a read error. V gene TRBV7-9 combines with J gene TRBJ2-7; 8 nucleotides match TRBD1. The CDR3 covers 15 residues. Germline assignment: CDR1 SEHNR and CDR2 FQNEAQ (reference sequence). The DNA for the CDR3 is TGTTCCAGCAGCTTTGACGGGGACAGGCCCTACGAGCAGTACTTC. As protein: CSSSFDGDRPYEQYF.

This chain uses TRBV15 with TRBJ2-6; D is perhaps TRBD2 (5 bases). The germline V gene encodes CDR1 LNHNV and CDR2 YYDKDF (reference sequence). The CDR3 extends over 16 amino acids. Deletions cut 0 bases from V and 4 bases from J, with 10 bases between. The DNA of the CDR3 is TGTGCCACCAGCAGAGATGGAGGAACCGGGGCCAACGTCCTGACTTTC. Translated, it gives CATSRDGGTGANVLTF.

The CDR3 loop reads CASSSQRENEQYF. The CDR3 DNA sequence: TGTGCCAGCAGTTCCCAGCGGGAGAACGAGCAGTACTTC. The rearrangement uses TRBV25-1 and TRBJ2-7; 8 positions agree with TRBD2. This CDR3 spans 13 amino acids. Unmatched junction bases numbered 5, after V lost 5 bases and J lost 5 bases. Germline assignment: CDR1 MGHDK and CDR2 SYGVNS.

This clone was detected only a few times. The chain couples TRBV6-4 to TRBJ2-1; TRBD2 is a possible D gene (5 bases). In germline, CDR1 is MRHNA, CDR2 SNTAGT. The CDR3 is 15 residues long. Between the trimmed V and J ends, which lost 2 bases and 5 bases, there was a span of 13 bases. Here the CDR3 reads CASSDGGSHNNEQFF. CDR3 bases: TGTGCCAGCAGTGACGGTGGGAGCCATAACAATGAGCAGTTCTTC.

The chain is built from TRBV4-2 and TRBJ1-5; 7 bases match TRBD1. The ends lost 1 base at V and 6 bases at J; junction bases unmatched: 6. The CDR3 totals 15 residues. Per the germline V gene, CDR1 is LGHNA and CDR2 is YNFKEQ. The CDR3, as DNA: TGTGCCAGCAGCCAAGGCACAGGGGCATTTCAGCCCCAGCATTTT. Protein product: CASSQGTGAFQPQHF.

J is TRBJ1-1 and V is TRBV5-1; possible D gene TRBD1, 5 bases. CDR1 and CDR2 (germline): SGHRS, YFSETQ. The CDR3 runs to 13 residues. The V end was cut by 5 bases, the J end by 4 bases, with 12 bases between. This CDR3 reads CASSYNQGTEAFF. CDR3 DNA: TGCGCCAGCAGTTACAACCAGGGCACTGAAGCTTTCTTT.

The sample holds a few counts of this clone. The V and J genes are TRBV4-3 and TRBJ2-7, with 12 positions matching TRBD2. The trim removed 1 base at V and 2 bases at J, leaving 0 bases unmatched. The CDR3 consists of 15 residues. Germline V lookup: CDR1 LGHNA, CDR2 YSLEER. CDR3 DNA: TGCGCCAGCAGCCAAGCTAGCGGGAGGGCCTACGAGCAGTACGTC. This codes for CASSQASGRAYEQYV.